The sequence of this T cell receptor beta chain was determined in a study of shared clonotypes between healthy human individuals. General observations from the study: Clonotypes not shared had lower generation probabilities than those common to all four donors.

Trimming shortened V by 3 bases and J by 7 bases, and 10 bases separated the two germline ends. The CDR3 is made up of 13 amino acids. The V gene's germline CDR1 is MDHEN and CDR2 SYDVKM. Produced via immunoSEQ multiplex PCR; TCRdb's table is partial and in-frame only. The profile shows around 990,000 clones, 70% to 85% of them singletons. Of note for this clone: Antigen: not known.

The sequencing input was memory CD4+ T cells from PBMCs. Stated subset: CD45RA-negative fraction. The V and J genes are TRBV28 and TRBJ1-5; D remains unclear. The receptor's source is a man younger than 30 in good health. Some clones in this sample may be carry-over from other donors' samples. Written as DNA, the CDR3 is TGTGCCAGCAGTTTGGGGAGGGTGCAGCCCCAGCATTTT. The encoded protein is CASSLGRVQPQHF.